These 10 T cell receptor beta chains originate from one sample sequenced in a study of cytomegalovirus exposure and HLA in healthy donors (dated by TCRdb to about 2017). The method behind the library was the immunoSEQ multiplex PCR assay. A mixture of 60 forward primers for TCR Vbeta segments and 13 reverse primers for TCR Jbeta segments was used in the multiplex PCR. In TCRdb, the immuneACCESS table is reduced to in-frame sequences with V and J assigned. These tables do not hold every clone; where another copy was compared, an unresolved V gene accounts for under half, and the others remain unexplained. The table of this sample itemizes around 75,000 clones. The ten largest clonotypes hold roughly 1.5% of the sample. The sequenced material came from PBMCs. These receptors came from a woman aged 55-69 years in good health and CMV-seronegative.

The chain links TRBV11-2 to TRBJ1-6, with a possible D match to TRBD1 (5 bases). Germline V gives CDR1 SGHAT, CDR2 FQNNGV. The CDR3 runs to 13 residues. V was cut by 2 bases and J by 10 bases, with 9 bases left in between. The CDR3 DNA is TGTGCCAGCAGCTTACAGGGCACCTCACCCCTCCACTTT. The encoded protein is CASSLQGTSPLHF.

The rearrangement joins TRBV7-6 to TRBJ2-7; TRBD1 might be the D (6 bases). CDR3 length equals 15 residues. Germline CDR1 SGHVS, CDR2 FNYEAQ. Between the trimmed V and J ends, which lost 5 bases and 2 bases, there was a span of 16 bases. In DNA, the CDR3 is TGTGCCAGCAGCCCCAGACAGGAGGTAACCTACGAGCAGTACTTC. Protein product: CASSPRQEVTYEQYF.

CDR3 loop: CASSLNLSPNSPLHF. CDR3 nucleotides: TGTGCCAGCAGCCTTAACCTATCCCCAAATTCACCCCTCCACTTT. J is TRBJ1-6 and V is TRBV4-2; D not resolved. Germline CDR1 is LGHNA and CDR2 is YNFKEQ. This CDR3 is built from 15 residues. V was clipped by 4 bases and J by 7 bases, with 14 bases between them.

The chain joins TRBV10-3 to TRBJ2-3; TRBD2 is a possible D gene (5 bases). Germline CDR1 and CDR2: ENHRY and SYGVKD. The V end lost 11 bases, the J end lost 0 bases, and 15 bases lay between the germline ends. The CDR3 covers 14 residues. The CDR3 loop reads CAFSRDSSTDTQYF. The CDR3 DNA is TGTGCCTTTAGCCGGGATTCTAGCACAGATACGCAGTATTTT.

The rearrangement links TRBV2 to TRBJ2-6, with 7 bases lining up with TRBD1. The CDR3 contains 15 residues. The germline gives CDR1 SNHLY, CDR2 FYNNEI. With 5 bases clipped from V and 4 bases from J, the junction kept 5 bases outside the gene matches. CDR3 nucleotide sequence: TGTGCCAGCAGTCCAGACAGGGCCGGGGCCAACGTCCTGACTTTC. It encodes CASSPDRAGANVLTF. The full variable domain, with the rest looked up from reference TRBV2 and TRBJ2-6, is EPEVTQTPSHQVTQMGQEVILRCVPISNHLYFYWYRQILGQKVEFLVSFYNNEISEKSEIFDDQFSVERPDGSNFTLKIRSTKLEDSAMYFCASSPDRAGANVLTFGAGSRLTVL.

The J gene is TRBJ2-5, the V gene TRBV27; tentatively, D is TRBD1 (6 bases). Trimming pared 5 bases from V and 2 bases from J, leaving 12 bases between. The CDR3 covers 14 residues. In germline, CDR1 is MNHEY, CDR2 SMNVEV (reference sequence). CDR3 sequence reads: CASSHRDQQETQYF. CDR3 nucleotides: TGTGCCAGCAGTCACAGGGACCAGCAAGAGACCCAGTACTTC.

The rearrangement uses TRBV28 and TRBJ1-5, with 8 nucleotides matching TRBD1. Germline lookup yields CDR1 MDHEN and CDR2 SYDVKM. This CDR3 is built from 15 residues. The J segment lost 2 bases and the V segment lost 8 bases, leaving 8 bases of the junction unmatched. The CDR3 sequence is CASLLQGAGNQPQHF. Here the CDR3 DNA reads TGTGCCAGCCTCCTCCAGGGGGCCGGCAATCAGCCCCAGCATTTT.

The genes are TRBV29-1 and TRBJ2-1, with 8 nucleotides matching TRBD2. The CDR3 contains 10 residues. V dropped 6 bases and J dropped 10; count of bases not matched to a gene: 2. Germline values: CDR1 SQVTM, CDR2 ANQGSEA. CDR3 DNA sequence: TGCAGCGTCGGGGGGGTGGAGCAGTTCTTC. It translates to CSVGGVEQFF.

The CDR3 region has the DNA TGTGCCAGCTCACCCAGCCTAGCGGGAGAATATGAGCAGTTCTTC. Translated, it gives CASSPSLAGEYEQFF. The chain is built from TRBV18 and TRBJ2-1; 10 nucleotides line up with TRBD2. V lost 3 bases to trimming and J lost 8 bases; unmatched junction nucleotides: 7. CDR1 KGHSH and CDR2 LQKENI come from the germline V gene. The CDR3 loop spans 15 amino acids.

The chain uses TRBV5-1 and TRBJ2-1, with D possibly TRBD1 on 7 matching bases. CDR1 SGHRS and CDR2 YFSETQ come from the germline V gene. The ends were cut back, 5 bases at V and 10 bases at J, with 16 bases in the middle. This CDR3 comprises 13 residues. This CDR3 reads CASSRDQGGEQFF. As DNA, the CDR3 is TGCGCCAGCAGTCGAGACCAGGGGGGAGAGCAGTTCTTC.